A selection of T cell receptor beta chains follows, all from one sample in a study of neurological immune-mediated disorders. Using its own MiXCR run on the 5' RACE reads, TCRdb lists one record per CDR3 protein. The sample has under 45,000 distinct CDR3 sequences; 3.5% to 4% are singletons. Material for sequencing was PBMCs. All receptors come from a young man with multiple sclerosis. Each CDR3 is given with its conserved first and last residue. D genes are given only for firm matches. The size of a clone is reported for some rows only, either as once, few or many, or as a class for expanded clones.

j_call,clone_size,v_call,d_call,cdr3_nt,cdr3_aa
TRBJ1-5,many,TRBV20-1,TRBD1,TGCAGTGCTAGGACAGGGAGGCTCAATCAGCCCCAGCATTTT,CSARTGRLNQPQHF
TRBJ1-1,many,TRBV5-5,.,TGTGCCAGCAGCTTGGGCGGGGCCAACACTGAAGCTTTCTTT,CASSLGGANTEAFF
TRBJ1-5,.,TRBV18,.,TGTGCCAGCTCACCGATCGGACGGGTCAATCAGCCCCAGCATTTT,CASSPIGRVNQPQHF
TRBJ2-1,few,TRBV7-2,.,TGTGCCAGCAGCTTTGACAGAAGGATCGCGGGTCTGAGGGAGCAGTTCTTC,CASSFDRRIAGLREQFF
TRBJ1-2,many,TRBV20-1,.,TGCAGTGCTACTCTCCCAGGGGTCGCTAACTATGGCTACACCTTC,CSATLPGVANYGYTF
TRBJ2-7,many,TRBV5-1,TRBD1,TGCGCCAGCAGCTGGACAGGGGCCAGCTCCTACGAGCAGTACTTC,CASSWTGASSYEQYF
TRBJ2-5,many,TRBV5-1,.,TGCGCCAGCAGCTATACAGGGAATCAAGAGACCCAGTACTTC,CASSYTGNQETQYF
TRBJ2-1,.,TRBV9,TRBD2,TGTGCCAGCAGCGTAGACACTAGCGGGGCCTACAATGAGCAGTTCTTC,CASSVDTSGAYNEQFF
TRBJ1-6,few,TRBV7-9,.,TGTGCCAGCAGCATCCTCAGCCTTAATTCACCCCTCCACTTT,CASSILSLNSPLHF
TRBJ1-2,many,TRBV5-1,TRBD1,TGCGCCAGCAGCTCGGGACAGCCGATTAACTATGGCTACACCTTC,CASSSGQPINYGYTF
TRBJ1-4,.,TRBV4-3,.,TGCGCCAGCAGCCATCCTAATGAAAAACTGTTTTTT,CASSHPNEKLFF
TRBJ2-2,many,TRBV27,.,TGTGCCAGCAGTGAAACCAGGTCCGGGGAGCTGTTTTTT,CASSETRSGELFF
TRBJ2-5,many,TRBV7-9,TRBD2,TGTGCCAGCAGCTTACGCGGCGGGGGGGCCAACCAAGAGACCCAGTACTTC,CASSLRGGGANQETQYF
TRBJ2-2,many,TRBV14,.,TGTGCCAGCAGCCAGCAGGGGAACACCGGGGAGCTGTTTTTT,CASSQQGNTGELFF